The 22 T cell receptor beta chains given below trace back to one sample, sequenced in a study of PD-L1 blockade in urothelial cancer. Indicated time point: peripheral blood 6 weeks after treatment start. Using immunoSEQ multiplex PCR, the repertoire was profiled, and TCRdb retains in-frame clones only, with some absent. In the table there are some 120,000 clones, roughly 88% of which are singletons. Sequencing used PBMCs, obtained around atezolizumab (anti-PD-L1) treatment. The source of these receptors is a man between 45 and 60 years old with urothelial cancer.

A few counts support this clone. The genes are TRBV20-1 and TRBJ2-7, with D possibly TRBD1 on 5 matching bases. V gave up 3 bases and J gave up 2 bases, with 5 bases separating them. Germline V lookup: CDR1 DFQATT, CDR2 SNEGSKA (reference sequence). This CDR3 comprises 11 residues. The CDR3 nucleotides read TGCAGTGCTAGCAGGGCCTACGAGCAGTACTTC. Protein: CSASRAYEQYF.

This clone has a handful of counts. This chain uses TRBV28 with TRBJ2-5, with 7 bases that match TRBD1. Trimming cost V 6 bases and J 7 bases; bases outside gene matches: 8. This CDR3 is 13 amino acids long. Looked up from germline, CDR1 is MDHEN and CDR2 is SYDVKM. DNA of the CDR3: TGTGCCAGCAGGACGACAGGGCTGGTGACCCAGTACTTC. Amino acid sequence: CASRTTGLVTQYF.

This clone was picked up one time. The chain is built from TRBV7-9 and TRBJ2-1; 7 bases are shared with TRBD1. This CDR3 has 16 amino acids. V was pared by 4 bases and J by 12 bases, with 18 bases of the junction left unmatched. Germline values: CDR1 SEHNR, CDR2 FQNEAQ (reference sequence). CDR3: CASSSPRDRFSAWQFF. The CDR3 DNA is TGTGCCAGCAGCTCCCCACGGGACAGATTTTCCGCGTGGCAGTTCTTC.

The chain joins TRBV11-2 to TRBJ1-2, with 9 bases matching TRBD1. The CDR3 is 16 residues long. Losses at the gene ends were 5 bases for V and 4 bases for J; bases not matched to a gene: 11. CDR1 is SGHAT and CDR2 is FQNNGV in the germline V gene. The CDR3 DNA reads TGTGCCAGCAGCACAGGGGGCCGGGCCCAGGGCTATGGCTACACCTTC. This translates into CASSTGGRAQGYGYTF.

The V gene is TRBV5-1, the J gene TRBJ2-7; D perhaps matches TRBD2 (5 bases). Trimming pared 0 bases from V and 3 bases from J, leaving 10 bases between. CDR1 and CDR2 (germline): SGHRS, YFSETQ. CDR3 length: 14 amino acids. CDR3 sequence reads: CASSLDPGNYEQYF. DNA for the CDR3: TGCGCCAGCAGCTTGGATCCGGGGAACTACGAGCAGTACTTC.

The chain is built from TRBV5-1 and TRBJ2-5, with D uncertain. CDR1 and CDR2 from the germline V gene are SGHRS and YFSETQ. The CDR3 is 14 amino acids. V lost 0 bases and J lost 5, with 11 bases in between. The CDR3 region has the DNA TGCGCCAGCAGCTTGGACCCCCCTACCGAGACCCAGTACTTC. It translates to CASSLDPPTETQYF. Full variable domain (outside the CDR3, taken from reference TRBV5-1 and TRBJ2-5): KAGVTQTPRYLIKTRGQQVTLSCSPISGHRSVSWYQQTPGQGLQFLFEYFSETQRNKGNFPGRFSGRQFSNSRSEMNVSTLELGDSALYLCASSLDPPTETQYFGPGTRLLVL.

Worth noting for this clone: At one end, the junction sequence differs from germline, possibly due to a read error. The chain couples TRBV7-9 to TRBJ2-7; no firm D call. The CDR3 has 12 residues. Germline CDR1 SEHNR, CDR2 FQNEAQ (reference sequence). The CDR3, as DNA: TGTGCCAGCAGCTCTCAGTCCTCCGAGCAGTACTTC. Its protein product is CASSSQSSEQYF.

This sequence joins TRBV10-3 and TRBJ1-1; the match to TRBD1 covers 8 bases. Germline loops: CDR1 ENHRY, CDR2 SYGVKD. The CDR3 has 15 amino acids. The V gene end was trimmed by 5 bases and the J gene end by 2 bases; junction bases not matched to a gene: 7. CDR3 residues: CAISSMTGVNTEAFF. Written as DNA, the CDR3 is TGTGCCATCAGTTCGATGACAGGGGTTAACACTGAAGCTTTCTTT.

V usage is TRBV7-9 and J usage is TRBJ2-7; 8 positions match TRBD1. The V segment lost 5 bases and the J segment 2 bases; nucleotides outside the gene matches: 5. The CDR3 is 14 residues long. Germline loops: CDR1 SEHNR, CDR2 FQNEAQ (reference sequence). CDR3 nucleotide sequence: TGTGCCAGCAGCCCTCAGGGGGCGACCTACGAGCAGTACTTC. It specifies CASSPQGATYEQYF. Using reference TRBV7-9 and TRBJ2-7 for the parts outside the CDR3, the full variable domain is DTGVSQNPRHKITKRGQNVTFRCDPISEHNRLYWYRQTLGQGPEFLTYFQNEAQLEKSRLLSDRFSAERPKGSFSTLEIQRTEQGDSAMYLCASSPQGATYEQYFGPGTRLTVT.

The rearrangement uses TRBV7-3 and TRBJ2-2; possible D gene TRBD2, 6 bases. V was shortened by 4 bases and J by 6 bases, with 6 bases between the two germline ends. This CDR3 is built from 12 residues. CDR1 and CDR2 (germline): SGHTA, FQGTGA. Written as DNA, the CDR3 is TGTGCCAGCAGCTGGGGGGCCGGGGAGCTGTTTTTT. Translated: CASSWGAGELFF.

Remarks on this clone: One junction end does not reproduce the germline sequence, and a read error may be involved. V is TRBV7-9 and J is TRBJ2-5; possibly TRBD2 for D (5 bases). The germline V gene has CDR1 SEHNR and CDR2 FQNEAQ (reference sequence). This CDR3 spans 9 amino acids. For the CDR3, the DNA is TGTGCCAGCAGCTTCGACTACGACTTC. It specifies CASSFDYDF.

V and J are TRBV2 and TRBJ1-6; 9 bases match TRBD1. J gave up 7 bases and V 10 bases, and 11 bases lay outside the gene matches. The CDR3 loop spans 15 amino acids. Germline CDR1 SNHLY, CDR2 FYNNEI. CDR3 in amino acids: CATHITGQGNSPLHF. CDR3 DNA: TGTGCCACCCATATTACGGGACAGGGCAATTCACCCCTCCACTTT.

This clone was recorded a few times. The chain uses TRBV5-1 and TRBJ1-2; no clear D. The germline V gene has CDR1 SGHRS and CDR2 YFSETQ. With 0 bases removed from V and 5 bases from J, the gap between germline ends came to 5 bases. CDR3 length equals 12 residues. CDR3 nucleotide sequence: TGCGCCAGCAGCTTGGACAAATATGGCTACACCTTC. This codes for CASSLDKYGYTF.

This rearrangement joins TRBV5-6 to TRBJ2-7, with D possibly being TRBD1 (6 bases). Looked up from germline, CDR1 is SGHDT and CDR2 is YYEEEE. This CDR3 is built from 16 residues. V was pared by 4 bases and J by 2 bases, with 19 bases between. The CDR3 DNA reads TGTGCCAGCAGCCGAGAGAGCTGGGGACAAACCTACGAGCAGTACTTC. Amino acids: CASSRESWGQTYEQYF.

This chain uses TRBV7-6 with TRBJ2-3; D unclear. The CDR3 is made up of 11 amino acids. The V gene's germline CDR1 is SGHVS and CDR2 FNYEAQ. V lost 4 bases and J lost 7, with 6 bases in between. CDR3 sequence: CASSSGNTQYF. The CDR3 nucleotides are TGTGCCAGCAGCTCAGGAAATACGCAGTATTTT. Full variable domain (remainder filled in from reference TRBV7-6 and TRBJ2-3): GAGVSQSPRYKVTKRGQDVALRCDPISGHVSLYWYRQALGQGPEFLTYFNYEAQQDKSGLPNDRFSAERPEGSISTLTIQRTEQRDSAMYRCASSSGNTQYFGPGTRLTVL.

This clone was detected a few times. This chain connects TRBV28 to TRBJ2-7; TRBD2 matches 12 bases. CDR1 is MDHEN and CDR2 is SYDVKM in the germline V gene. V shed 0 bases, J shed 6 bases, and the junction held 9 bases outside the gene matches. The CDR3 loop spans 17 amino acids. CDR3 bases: TGTGCCAGCAGTTTATGGAGTCTAGCGGGAGGGCCTGGCGAGCAGTACTTC. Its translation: CASSLWSLAGGPGEQYF.

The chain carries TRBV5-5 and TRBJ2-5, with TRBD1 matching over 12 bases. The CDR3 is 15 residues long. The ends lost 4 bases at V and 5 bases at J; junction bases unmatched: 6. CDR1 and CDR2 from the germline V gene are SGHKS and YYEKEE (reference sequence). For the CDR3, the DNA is TGTGCCAGCAGCACGGGACAGGGGGCGGGGGAGACCCAGTACTTC. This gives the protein CASSTGQGAGETQYF.

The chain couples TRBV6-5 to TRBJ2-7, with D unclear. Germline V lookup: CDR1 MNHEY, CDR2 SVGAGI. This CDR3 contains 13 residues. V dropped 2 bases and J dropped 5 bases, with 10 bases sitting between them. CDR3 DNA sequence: TGTGCCAGCAGTTACCCAGGCTTAGACGAGCAGTACTTC. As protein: CASSYPGLDEQYF.

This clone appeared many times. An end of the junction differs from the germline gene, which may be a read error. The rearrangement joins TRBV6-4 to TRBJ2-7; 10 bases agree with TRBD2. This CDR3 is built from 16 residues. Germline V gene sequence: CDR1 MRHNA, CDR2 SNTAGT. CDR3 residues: CASRIKTSGHAYEQYF. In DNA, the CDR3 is TGTGCCAGCAGAATCAAGACTAGCGGGCACGCCTATGAGCAGTACTTC.

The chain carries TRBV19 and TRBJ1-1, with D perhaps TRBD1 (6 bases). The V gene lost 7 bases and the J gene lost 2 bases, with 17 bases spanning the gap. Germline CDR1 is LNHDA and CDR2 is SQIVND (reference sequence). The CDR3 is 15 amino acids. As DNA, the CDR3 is TGTGCCAGTACTGTGAGAGGGACATTCAACACTGAAGCTTTCTTT. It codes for CASTVRGTFNTEAFF.

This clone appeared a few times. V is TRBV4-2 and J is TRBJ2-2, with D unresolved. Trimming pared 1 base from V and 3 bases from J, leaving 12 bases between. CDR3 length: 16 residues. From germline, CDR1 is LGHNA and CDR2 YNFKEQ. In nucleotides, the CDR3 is TGTGCCAGCAGCCAAGGTCTACGGTTCGACACCGGGGAGCTGTTTTTT. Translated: CASSQGLRFDTGELFF.

The DNA of the CDR3 is TGTGCCAGCAGTATAGTAGGGCGGGTGAACACTGAAGCTTTCTTT. Encoded protein: CASSIVGRVNTEAFF. This chain connects TRBV5-6 to TRBJ1-1; no reliable D call. V was pared by 5 bases and J by 0 bases, with 14 bases between. The germline V gene has CDR1 SGHDT and CDR2 YYEEEE. The CDR3 sequence is 15 residues long.